These T cell receptor beta chains were read from a single sample in a study of beta chain features in type 1 diabetes. Assay used: immunoSEQ multiplex PCR; TCRdb lists only in-frame clones, some missing. The sample holds about 340,000 clones, 9.3% seen once. Sequenced: central memory CD4+ T cells from blood. The receptors stem from a man aged 25-40 years with type 1 diabetes. Each CDR3 is given with its conserved first and last residue. D genes are given only for firm matches. Some rows have no size entry. The others give once, few or many, or a class for an expanded clone.

v_call: TRBV5-8
cdr3_length: 16
clone_size: few
d_call: -
j_call: TRBJ2-1
cdr3_aa: CASSPGASELYNEQFF
cdr3_nt: TGTGCCAGCAGTCCCGGCGCTAGCGAACTCTACAATGAGCAGTTCTTC

v_call: TRBV30
cdr3_length: 13
clone_size: few
d_call: -
j_call: TRBJ1-2
cdr3_aa: CAWGPTGTYGYTF
cdr3_nt: TGTGCCTGGGGTCCCACAGGAACCTATGGCTACACCTTC

v_call: TRBV7-2
cdr3_length: 13
clone_size: -
d_call: -
j_call: TRBJ1-4
cdr3_aa: CASSLYRLEKLFF
cdr3_nt: TGTGCCAGCAGCTTGTACAGGCTTGAAAAACTGTTTTTT

v_call: TRBV18
cdr3_length: 13
clone_size: -
d_call: -
j_call: TRBJ1-1
cdr3_aa: CASSLKEGTEAFF
cdr3_nt: TGTGCCAGCTCACTTAAGGAGGGGACTGAAGCTTTCTTT

v_call: TRBV11-3
cdr3_length: 11
clone_size: -
d_call: -
j_call: TRBJ1-2
cdr3_aa: CASSFRGGYTF
cdr3_nt: TGTGCCAGCAGCTTCAGGGGCGGCTACACCTTC

v_call: TRBV28
cdr3_length: 11
clone_size: -
d_call: -
j_call: TRBJ2-7
cdr3_aa: CASQQGREQYF
cdr3_nt: TGTGCCAGCCAACAGGGTCGCGAGCAGTACTTC

v_call: TRBV19
cdr3_length: 17
clone_size: -
d_call: TRBD1
j_call: TRBJ2-4
cdr3_aa: CASSGSLGQGGKNIQYF
cdr3_nt: TGTGCCAGTAGTGGTTCGCTAGGACAGGGTGGCAAAAACATTCAGTACTTC

v_call: TRBV5-1
cdr3_length: 16
clone_size: few
d_call: TRBD1
j_call: TRBJ2-5
cdr3_aa: CASSGGRGTGQETQYF
cdr3_nt: TGCGCCAGCAGCGGCGGACGCGGGACAGGGCAAGAGACCCAGTACTTC

v_call: TRBV28
cdr3_length: 14
clone_size: -
d_call: TRBD1
j_call: TRBJ1-2
cdr3_aa: CASSGDREPYGYTF
cdr3_nt: TGTGCCAGCAGTGGGGACAGGGAGCCCTATGGCTACACCTTC

v_call: TRBV5-1
cdr3_length: 14
clone_size: many
d_call: -
j_call: TRBJ2-1
cdr3_aa: CASSLSSFGNEQFF
cdr3_nt: TGCGCCAGCAGCTTGAGTAGTTTCGGGAATGAGCAGTTCTTC

v_call: TRBV5-6
cdr3_length: 15
clone_size: few
d_call: TRBD1
j_call: TRBJ1-2
cdr3_aa: CASSLQTGANYGYTF
cdr3_nt: TGTGCCAGCAGCCTCCAGACAGGGGCTAACTATGGCTACACCTTC

v_call: TRBV2
cdr3_length: 11
clone_size: many
d_call: -
j_call: TRBJ2-7
cdr3_aa: CASTGVYEQYF
cdr3_nt: TGTGCCAGCACAGGCGTATACGAGCAGTACTTC

v_call: TRBV5-1
cdr3_length: 13
clone_size: few
d_call: TRBD1
j_call: TRBJ1-2
cdr3_aa: CASSSGQVFGYTF
cdr3_nt: TGCGCCAGCAGCTCGGGACAGGTGTTTGGCTACACCTTC

v_call: TRBV4-3
cdr3_length: 13
clone_size: few
d_call: -
j_call: TRBJ2-5
cdr3_aa: CASSQDSTGTQYF
cdr3_nt: TGCGCCAGCAGCCAAGATTCCACCGGGACCCAGTACTTC

v_call: TRBV5-1
cdr3_length: 15
clone_size: -
d_call: -
j_call: TRBJ2-7
cdr3_aa: CASSLAGQGTYEQYF
cdr3_nt: TGCGCCAGCAGCTTGGCCGGTCAGGGGACCTACGAGCAGTACTTC

v_call: TRBV6-6
cdr3_length: 13
clone_size: -
d_call: -
j_call: TRBJ1-1
cdr3_aa: CASSPDGNTEAFF
cdr3_nt: TGTGCCAGCAGCCCCGACGGGAACACTGAAGCTTTCTTT

v_call: TRBV30
cdr3_length: 13
clone_size: few
d_call: -
j_call: TRBJ1-6
cdr3_aa: CAWGRDLNSPLHF
cdr3_nt: TGTGCCTGGGGGAGGGACCTTAATTCACCCCTCCACTTT

v_call: TRBV4-3
cdr3_length: 16
clone_size: few
d_call: -
j_call: TRBJ1-1
cdr3_aa: CASSQDPHRRRGEAFF
cdr3_nt: TGCGCCAGCAGCCAAGATCCCCACCGCCGGAGGGGTGAAGCTTTCTTT

v_call: TRBV7-6
cdr3_length: 17
clone_size: -
d_call: TRBD1
j_call: TRBJ1-6
cdr3_aa: CASSLENRGDYNSPLHF
cdr3_nt: TGTGCCAGCAGCTTAGAAAACAGGGGCGACTATAATTCACCCCTCCACTTT

v_call: TRBV5-6
cdr3_length: 11
clone_size: few
d_call: -
j_call: TRBJ2-7
cdr3_aa: CASSLFHEQYF
cdr3_nt: TGTGCCAGCAGCTTATTCCACGAGCAGTACTTC

v_call: TRBV18
cdr3_length: 16
clone_size: few
d_call: TRBD1
j_call: TRBJ1-2
cdr3_aa: CASSPPEDRGNYGYTF
cdr3_nt: TGTGCCAGCTCACCTCCAGAGGACAGGGGAAACTATGGCTACACCTTC

v_call: TRBV30
cdr3_length: 15
clone_size: -
d_call: TRBD1
j_call: TRBJ1-1
cdr3_aa: CAWSHRTGGAGGAFF
cdr3_nt: TGTGCCTGGAGCCACCGGACAGGGGGCGCGGGGGGTGCTTTCTTT

v_call: TRBV7-2
cdr3_length: 15
clone_size: -
d_call: TRBD1
j_call: TRBJ2-2
cdr3_aa: CASSAGQGLGGELFF
cdr3_nt: TGTGCCAGCAGCGCGGGACAGGGGTTGGGCGGGGAGCTGTTTTTT

v_call: TRBV4-3
cdr3_length: 18
clone_size: many
d_call: TRBD1
j_call: TRBJ2-6
cdr3_aa: CASSRSGTGYSGANVLTF
cdr3_nt: TGCGCCAGCAGCCGATCCGGGACAGGATACTCTGGGGCCAACGTCCTGACTTTC

v_call: TRBV14
cdr3_length: 16
clone_size: few
d_call: TRBD2
j_call: TRBJ2-3
cdr3_aa: CASSQLQRGGTDTQYF
cdr3_nt: TGTGCCAGCAGCCAACTGCAGCGGGGGGGGACAGATACGCAGTATTTT

v_call: TRBV6-6
cdr3_length: 14
clone_size: -
d_call: TRBD2
j_call: TRBJ2-1
cdr3_aa: CASSGTSGGREQFF
cdr3_nt: TGTGCCAGCAGCGGGACTAGCGGGGGACGAGAGCAGTTCTTC

v_call: TRBV29-1
cdr3_length: 16
clone_size: -
d_call: -
j_call: TRBJ2-1
cdr3_aa: CSVGGTRGAFNNEQFF
cdr3_nt: TGCAGCGTTGGCGGAACACGGGGGGCTTTTAACAATGAGCAGTTCTTC

v_call: TRBV5-1
cdr3_length: 14
clone_size: -
d_call: -
j_call: TRBJ2-5
cdr3_aa: CASSLGQLGETQYF
cdr3_nt: TGCGCCAGCAGCTTAGGCCAACTCGGGGAGACCCAGTACTTC

v_call: TRBV29-1
cdr3_length: 13
clone_size: -
d_call: -
j_call: TRBJ2-2
cdr3_aa: CSVEVLGTGELFF
cdr3_nt: TGCAGCGTTGAAGTTTTAGGCACCGGGGAGCTGTTTTTT

v_call: TRBV6-6
cdr3_length: 12
clone_size: many
d_call: -
j_call: TRBJ2-5
cdr3_aa: CASSLSSETQYF
cdr3_nt: TGTGCCAGCAGTCTTTCTTCCGAGACCCAGTACTTC

v_call: TRBV10-1
cdr3_length: 13
clone_size: -
d_call: -
j_call: TRBJ2-5
cdr3_aa: CASSPRHQETQYF
cdr3_nt: TGCGCCAGCAGCCCAAGGCATCAAGAGACCCAGTACTTC

v_call: TRBV7-2
cdr3_length: 16
clone_size: -
d_call: TRBD1
j_call: TRBJ2-1
cdr3_aa: CASSWTRDRNYNEQFF
cdr3_nt: TGTGCCAGCAGCTGGACCCGGGACAGGAATTACAATGAGCAGTTCTTC

v_call: TRBV6-5
cdr3_length: 11
clone_size: -
d_call: -
j_call: TRBJ2-5
cdr3_aa: CASRGKETQYF
cdr3_nt: TGTGCCAGCAGAGGGAAAGAGACCCAGTACTTC

v_call: TRBV4-3
cdr3_length: 17
clone_size: few
d_call: -
j_call: TRBJ2-2
cdr3_aa: CASSQEILGDSTGELFF
cdr3_nt: TGCGCCAGCAGCCAAGAGATACTGGGGGATTCGACCGGGGAGCTGTTTTTT

v_call: TRBV5-1
cdr3_length: 13
clone_size: few
d_call: TRBD1
j_call: TRBJ1-1
cdr3_aa: CASKEGAITEAFF
cdr3_nt: TGCGCCAGCAAAGAGGGGGCCATCACTGAAGCTTTCTTT

v_call: TRBV25-1
cdr3_length: 11
clone_size: few
d_call: -
j_call: TRBJ1-2
cdr3_aa: CASSAGYGYTF
cdr3_nt: TGTGCCAGCAGTGCGGGCTATGGCTACACCTTC